This T cell receptor (beta chain) is drawn from a study of blood T cell repertoires in COVID-19. For the study at large: Specimens from acute and convalescent COVID-19 originated in the United States, Italy and Spain. PBMCs, B-cell-depleted T cells, or T cells provided the cDNA or gDNA that made up the material.

Germline V gene data show CDR1 as MNHNY and CDR2 as SVGAGI (reference sequence). This CDR3 region has 13 residues. Unmatched junction bases numbered 12, after V lost 5 bases and J lost 12 bases. As processed by the authors: It was from reference gene primer amplification that nucleated cell counts were estimated. Generated by immunoSEQ multiplex PCR, the TCRdb table keeps only in-frame clones and is missing some. Clone size and the V and J calls come from that table; the DNA yielded D and trimming. This table has around 100,000 clones, 85% appearing once. This clonotype was obtained from a man aged 50 or older with active or convalescent COVID-19. Sequencing was performed on peripheral blood. The rearrangement links TRBV6-6 to TRBJ1-2, with 7 bases identical to TRBD1. The CDR3 loop reads CASSDTEDRKDTF. The CDR3 DNA sequence: TGTGCCAGCAGTGATACCGAGGACAGGAAGGACACCTTC.